This T cell receptor beta chain was recorded in a study of blood T cells in healthy people across ages (dated by TCRdb to 2013 to 2016). A note on the overall study: In model experiments, roughly one uniquely barcoded TCR beta cDNA molecule per two T cells was captured by template switching. Age-related changes in TCR beta repertoire diversity were measured in the study by deep sequencing normalized with unique cDNA molecular identifiers. Four age groups were formed from the donors: young (average approximately 15 years), middle-aged (approximately 40), aged (about 62) and long-lived (more than 75). To avoid experimental bias, donors of different ages were distributed randomly across sequencing lanes. Using the same blood draw, the study looked at two additional independent replicas of 1 million unique cDNA reads for two donors, one aged 18 to 30 and the other aged 80 or older. What the study reported, not specific to this receptor: Estimates of total diversity from one million sequenced T cells were regarded as lower bounds and underestimates. Compared with the aged group, more naive CD4+ T cells, fewer expanded clones and increased TCR diversity were shown by the long-lived group, suggesting age selection. Bulk unsorted PBMC profiling prevented conclusive comparison of naive and antigen-experienced compartments. Observed TCR beta diversity per million T cells fell roughly linearly with age, and a significant reduction was already apparent by age around 39. Donor CMV infection status was unknown, potentially confounding age-related changes in expanded clonotypes. A strong correlation was found between observed TCR beta diversity and the percentage of naive T cells measured by flow cytometry.

The roughly 38 donors, aged about 6 to 90 years, were systemically healthy Caucasian individuals from Russia. Around 10 milliliters of peripheral blood were drawn from each donor into EDTA-treated Vacutainer tubes. Ficoll-Paque density-gradient centrifugation was used to isolate PBMCs, with at least 6.5 million per sample. Total RNA, at least 6 micrograms per sample, was extracted from PBMCs with Trizol reagent. Naive CD45RAhigh/CD27high T cell percentages were measured by flow cytometry on a PBMC aliquot from every donor. Based on the germline V gene, the CDR1 and CDR2 sequences are SGHDT and YYEEEE. V drops 0 bases and J drops 0 bases, leaving 7 bases in between. Reading from cysteine to phenylalanine, the CDR3 counts 15 amino acids. Only CDR3 DNA is held: 45 bases, read in frame from base 1. Worth noting for this clonotype: Its antigen is unknown. Per-nucleotide qualities are absent, and no much larger clonotype sits a single base away.

Receptor amplification or capture employed 5' RACE. Sequenced using an Illumina HiSeq 2500. A second PCR of about 6 to 12 cycles was performed with a sample-barcoded 5' primer and a J-beta primer mix. Each TCR beta cDNA molecule received a unique molecular identifier from a template-switch 5' adaptor carrying 12 random nucleotides. At least 2.5 million CDR3-containing paired-end reads were obtained from each sample. All of the RNA was converted into first-strand cDNA using the Mint cDNA synthesis kit, with a TRBC-specific oligonucleotide serving as the primer. All cDNA was treated with uracil-DNA glycosylase and then went through a first 18-cycle PCR with the universal primers M1SS and BC2_uni_R. The paper's data handling went like this. For normalization, 1 million high-quality reads, each with a distinct molecular identifier, were randomly selected from each sample. Instead of being binned into consensus sequences, reads that shared molecular identifiers were thrown out. MiTCR, set to a Q25 quality threshold and the strictest error-elimination algorithm, was used for CDR3 identification, clonotype clustering and error correction. A nonparametric unseen species model with Euler transformation was used to estimate a lower bound on total TCR beta diversity. TCRdb reworked the public reads: Q25 trimming with fastp, MiXCR clone assembly, productive beta chains retained. Each entry is one CDR3 protein sequence, shown with its most common DNA and genes. Here the V and J calls rest on TCRdb's processing, not on the authors' analysis. The sample table shows about 580,000 distinct CDR3 sequences, and around half are seen once. The ten largest clones represent approximately 23% of the sample.

This receptor chain uses TRBV5-6 and TRBJ1-5; no D gene call is confident. This sequence was found in an elderly man in good health. Material: blood. Read as DNA, the sequence is TGTGCCAGCAGCTTGGACAGTCTTAGCAATCAGCCCCAGCATTTT. Its protein reads: CASSLDSLSNQPQHF.